One sample yielded the 4 T cell receptor beta chains listed below, sequenced in a study of shared clonotypes between healthy human individuals. The repertoire was sequenced with immunoSEQ multiplex PCR; TCRdb's copy has only in-frame clones and lacks some. The sample records about 600,000 clones, around 97% being singletons. Sequencing was carried out using naive CD4+ T cells sorted from blood. Subset noted: CD45RA+ positively selected. All receptors derive from a woman in her thirties in good health.

The CDR3 nucleotides are TGTGCCAGCAGTAACAGGGAGAGTCTTAGATCCGAGCAGTACTTC. Translating gives CASSNRESLRSEQYF. This chain links TRBV27 with TRBJ2-7; the D gene is possibly TRBD1 (6 bases). Germline CDR1 MNHEY, CDR2 SMNVEV (reference sequence). V gave up 5 bases and J gave up 6 bases, with 20 bases separating them. There are 15 residues in the CDR3.

The chain recombines TRBV7-3 with TRBJ1-2; 7 nucleotides match TRBD1. Germline lookup yields CDR1 SGHTA and CDR2 FQGTGA. J lost 7 bases, V lost 5 bases, and 7 bases had no gene match. CDR3 length: 13 amino acids. CDR3 loop: CASSVDRARGYTF. In DNA, the CDR3 is TGTGCCAGCAGCGTAGACAGGGCGCGTGGCTACACCTTC.

The CDR3 here is CATGEGETQYF. Written as DNA, the CDR3 is TGTGCCACAGGGGAGGGGGAGACCCAGTACTTC. The gene calls are TRBV6-1 and TRBJ2-5, with a tentative D call TRBD2 (7 bases). Trimming took off 10 bases at V and 5 bases at J, with 11 bases between the two ends. Germline CDR1 is MNHNS and CDR2 is SASEGT. The length of the CDR3 is 11 residues.

V usage is TRBV6-1 and J usage is TRBJ1-5; TRBD1 might be the D (6 bases). This CDR3 is built from 16 residues. Looked up from germline, CDR1 is MNHNS and CDR2 is SASEGT. Trimming left V 10 bases short and J 0 bases short, with 19 bases between. CDR3 loop: CAISEGTSYSNQPQHF. In DNA, the CDR3 is TGTGCCATCAGCGAAGGGACAAGCTATAGCAATCAGCCCCAGCATTTT.